The text below deals with one TCR beta chain. Its antigen is not identified. Data came from immunoSEQ multiplex PCR; TCRdb stores just in-frame clones and leaves some out. In the table there are about 140,000 clones, 90% to 95% of which are singletons. The source of the sample is a study of T cell responses to AZD1222 COVID-19 vaccine. Overall study findings and caveats: Spike-specific TCR breadth and depth went up after people got two AZD1222 doses. In a largely white British group with more females than males, clonal diversity was possibly underestimated.

Second-dose intervals near 4 or 12 weeks were combined. J gave up 9 bases and V 8 bases, and 18 bases lay outside the gene matches. Germline V gives CDR1 MDHEN, CDR2 SYDVKM. The CDR3 spans 15 residues. This specimen consisted of peripheral blood, obtained 28 days after the second AZD1222 dose. V gene TRBV28 combines with J gene TRBJ2-7; the match to TRBD1 covers 8 bases. The receptor was derived from an adult who received the AZD1222 COVID-19 vaccine. The CDR3, as DNA: TGTGCCAGCTCGATAGCGAGACAGGGGTCTTACTTGCAGTACTTC. Translation gives CASSIARQGSYLQYF.